This TCR beta chain is drawn from a study of OX40 agonist ivuxolimab in advanced cancers. Germline values: CDR1 SNHLY, CDR2 FYNNEI. The junction had 9 bases not matched to a gene; V was cut back by 5 bases and J by 2 bases. The CDR3 is 16 amino acids. Method: immunoSEQ multiplex PCR; TCRdb's copy keeps in-frame clones and lacks some. The repertoire holds some 44,000 clones, 80% seen once, with roughly 5% in the top ten. This receptor was obtained from an adult with an advanced solid tumor such as melanoma, head and neck, liver or kidney cancer. Source: CD4+ or CD8+ T cells sorted from blood, taken in a trial of the OX40 agonist ivuxolimab. This chain connects TRBV2 to TRBJ1-5; 7 nucleotides align to TRBD1. CDR3 sequence: CASSWGQPGGNQPQHF. CDR3 sequence (DNA): TGTGCCAGCAGTTGGGGACAGCCCGGTGGCAATCAGCCCCAGCATTTT.